The 22 T cell receptor beta chains given below trace back to one sample, sequenced in a study of blood T cells in healthy people across ages. For the second PCR, which ran for roughly 7 to 11 cycles, a sample-barcoded 5' primer and a J-beta primer mix were used. TCRdb re-called the 5' RACE reads through MiXCR, storing one row per CDR3 protein. Here the sample spans 730,000 or so distinct CDR3 sequences, roughly 44% being singletons. The sample taken for sequencing was blood. All receptors come from a woman aged 55-70 years in good health.

This clonotype was seen a few times. This chain joins TRBV11-2 and TRBJ2-3; the D gene is possibly TRBD1 (6 bases). This CDR3 spans 16 amino acids. V was cut by 3 bases and J by 3 bases, with 16 bases left in between. Germline values: CDR1 SGHAT, CDR2 FQNNGV. Here the CDR3 reads CASSLVRGIGTDTQYF. The CDR3 region has the DNA TGTGCCAGCAGCTTGGTCAGGGGAATAGGGACAGATACGCAGTATTTT. Full variable domain (remainder filled in from reference TRBV11-2 and TRBJ2-3): EAGVAQSPRYKIIEKRQSVAFWCNPISGHATLYWYQQILGQGPKLLIQFQNNGVVDDSQLPKDRFSAERLKGVDSTLKIQPAKLEDSAVYLCASSLVRGIGTDTQYFGPGTRLTVL.

A few counts support this clonotype. This sequence joins TRBV29-1 and TRBJ1-2; no clear D. CDR1 and CDR2 (germline): SQVTM, ANQGSEA. Trimming removed 7 bases at V and 7 bases at J, with 13 bases between. This CDR3 region has 11 residues. CDR3 amino acids: CSAGPEGGYTF. The CDR3 DNA sequence: TGCAGCGCCGGGCCGGAAGGTGGCTACACCTTC.

This chain connects TRBV6-5 to TRBJ1-6; 7 positions match TRBD1. CDR3 length: 17 amino acids. The trim removed 0 bases at V and 9 bases at J, leaving 11 bases unmatched. Germline V gives CDR1 MNHEY, CDR2 SVGAGI. CDR3 sequence: CASSYSQVQGGVSPLHF. The CDR3 DNA follows: TGTGCCAGCAGTTACTCCCAGGTTCAGGGGGGTGTTTCACCCCTCCACTTT.

The chain combines TRBV2 with TRBJ2-4; D is ambiguous. The ends were cut back, 7 bases at V and 0 bases at J, with 16 bases in the middle. The CDR3 sequence is 16 residues long. CDR1 is SNHLY, CDR2 FYNNEI, per germline. CDR3 loop: CASKVNERLAKNIQYF. In DNA, the CDR3 is TGTGCCAGCAAAGTGAATGAACGGCTAGCCAAAAACATTCAGTACTTC.

This clonotype was recorded at least ten times. The gene calls are TRBV13 and TRBJ1-2; D remains ambiguous. This CDR3 is 11 amino acids long. Trimming shortened V by 6 bases and J by 5 bases, and 7 bases separated the two germline ends. The germline CDR1 and CDR2 sequences are PRHDT and FYEKMQ (reference sequence). CDR3 sequence: CASSRSYGYTF. CDR3 nucleotide sequence: TGTGCCAGCAGTCGCAGTTATGGCTACACCTTC.

This clonotype was counted a few times. The chain carries TRBV29-1 and TRBJ1-2; 12 nucleotides line up with TRBD1. The CDR3 runs 13 residues. After removal of 6 bases from V and 8 bases from J, the junction contained 7 bases not matched to a gene. From germline, CDR1 is SQVTM and CDR2 ANQGSEA. The CDR3 sequence is CSVGDRGRRGYTF. In DNA form, the CDR3 reads TGCAGCGTGGGGGACAGGGGGCGTAGGGGCTACACCTTC.

The chain uses TRBV15 and TRBJ2-6; TRBD2 might be the D (5 bases). The ends were cut back, 7 bases at V and 1 base at J, with 8 bases in the middle. The CDR3 extends over 14 amino acids. From germline, CDR1 is LNHNV and CDR2 YYDKDF (reference sequence). Written as DNA, the CDR3 is TGTGCCACCAAGAGGGAATCTGGGGCCAACGTCCTGACTTTC. The encoded protein is CATKRESGANVLTF.

This clonotype has just a few counts. V gene TRBV12-3 or TRBV12-4 combines with J gene TRBJ2-6; TRBD2 matches at 7 bases. V lost 7 bases to trimming and J lost 4 bases; unmatched junction nucleotides: 16. The CDR3 sequence is 18 residues long. This CDR3 reads CASNLLASPVGGANVLTF. The CDR3 region has the DNA TGTGCCAGCAATCTACTAGCGTCCCCTGTGGGGGGGGCCAACGTCCTGACTTTC.

This clonotype was found a few times. The V and J genes are TRBV7-6 and TRBJ2-1; 11 bases line up with TRBD1. V dropped 3 bases and J dropped 3; count of bases not matched to a gene: 7. The germline gives CDR1 SGHVS, CDR2 FNYEAQ. This CDR3 is built from 17 residues. CDR3 sequence (DNA): TGTGCCAGCAGCTTGACCCCCGGGACAGGGGGCTACAATGAGCAGTTCTTC. It specifies CASSLTPGTGGYNEQFF.

The genes are TRBV6-1 and TRBJ1-1; D is undetermined. V gave up 1 base and J gave up 3 bases, with 6 bases separating them. The CDR3 has 13 amino acids. In germline, CDR1 is MNHNS, CDR2 SASEGT. The CDR3 nucleotides are TGTGCCAGCAGTGAAGTCCCAGACACTGAAGCTTTCTTT. Its translation is CASSEVPDTEAFF.

CDR3 protein: CSVEAPLPSEAQYF. In DNA, the CDR3 is TGCAGCGTTGAAGCCCCTCTCCCCTCAGAAGCGCAGTACTTC. V gene TRBV29-1 combines with J gene TRBJ2-5, with no clear D. The CDR3 runs to 14 residues. V dropped 1 base and J dropped 11 bases, with 20 bases sitting between them. Germline V gene lookup returns CDR1 SQVTM and CDR2 ANQGSEA.

The chain employs TRBV5-1 and TRBJ1-2, with 10 bases matching TRBD1. Trimming cost V 3 bases and J 6 bases; bases outside gene matches: 8. The V gene's germline CDR1 is SGHRS and CDR2 YFSETQ. This CDR3 has 15 residues. The CDR3 is CASSWGQGKQNGYTF. The CDR3 DNA reads TGCGCCAGCAGCTGGGGACAGGGGAAACAGAATGGCTACACCTTC.

J is TRBJ1-6 and V is TRBV5-1; D gene uncertain. The CDR3 sequence is 14 residues long. V lost 2 bases to trimming and J lost 5 bases, with 8 bases between them. CDR1 is SGHRS, CDR2 YFSETQ, per germline. CDR3 sequence (DNA): TGCGCCAGCAGCTTCCGGGAAAATAATTCACCCCTCCACTTT. Translation gives CASSFRENNSPLHF.

In its sample, this clonotype was seen a few times. The gene calls are TRBV6-1 and TRBJ2-1; 7 bases map to TRBD1. This CDR3 comprises 19 residues. Trimming at V came to 8 bases and at J to 0 bases, leaving 19 bases not matched to a gene. CDR1 is MNHNS and CDR2 is SASEGT in the germline V gene. The CDR3 DNA follows: TGTGCCAGCGCCAAAACAGGGGTTGGGACCTTCAGCTCCTACAATGAGCAGTTCTTC. Protein: CASAKTGVGTFSSYNEQFF.

The V and J genes are TRBV18 and TRBJ1-2; D uncertain. This CDR3 spans 14 amino acids. V was pared by 3 bases and J by 7 bases, with 15 bases between. The germline V gene encodes CDR1 KGHSH and CDR2 LQKENI. The CDR3 loop is CASSPIERAPGYTF. The DNA of the CDR3 is TGTGCCAGCTCACCCATAGAGAGGGCGCCTGGCTACACCTTC.

CDR3 DNA sequence: TGTGCCAGCAGACCGGGACTGACCGCGAATGAGCAGTTCTTC. This sequence encodes CASRPGLTANEQFF. The chain combines TRBV6-6 with TRBJ2-1; the D gene is possibly TRBD2 (6 bases). V shed 6 bases and J shed 7 bases, with 16 bases lying between them. Germline V gene lookup returns CDR1 MNHNY and CDR2 SVGAGI (reference sequence). This CDR3 has 14 amino acids.

This rearrangement joins TRBV9 to TRBJ2-1; possibly TRBD1 or TRBD2 for D (5 bases each). Per the germline V gene, CDR1 is SGDLS and CDR2 is YYNGEE. With 4 bases removed from V and 8 bases from J, the gap between germline ends came to 19 bases. This CDR3 is 15 amino acids long. The CDR3 DNA reads as TGTGCCAGCAGCCCTCAGTGGAGCAGGGAGTATGAGCAGTTCTTC. Translation gives CASSPQWSREYEQFF. Full variable domain (remainder filled in from reference TRBV9 and TRBJ2-1): DSGVTQTPKHLITATGQRVTLRCSPRSGDLSVYWYQQSLDQGLQFLIQYYNGEERAKGNILERFSAQQFPDLHSELNLSSLELGDSALYFCASSPQWSREYEQFFGPGTRLTVL.

In its sample, this clonotype was seen a few times. This chain connects TRBV20-1 to TRBJ2-7; 8 bases are shared with TRBD1. V trimming: 4 bases; J trimming: 4 bases; junction bases outside the gene matches: 21. CDR1 is DFQATT and CDR2 is SNEGSKA in the germline V gene (reference sequence). The CDR3 extends over 18 amino acids. CDR3 bases: TGCAGTGCTAACCACAGGGGGGAGGACAGGCTGAGGGTGTACGAGCAGTACTTC. Amino acids: CSANHRGEDRLRVYEQYF.

The V and J genes are TRBV30 and TRBJ2-3, with 7 bases aligning to TRBD2. J gave up 3 bases and V 0 bases, and 6 bases lay outside the gene matches. The germline V gene has CDR1 GTSNPN and CDR2 SVGIG (reference sequence). The CDR3 covers 15 residues. DNA of the CDR3: TGTGCCTGGAGTGTAGGGTCGGGGGGAACAGATACGCAGTATTTT. Its protein product is CAWSVGSGGTDTQYF. Complete variable domain (other parts from reference TRBV30 and TRBJ2-3): SQTIHQWPATLVQPVGSPLSLECTVEGTSNPNLYWYRQAAGRGLQLLFYSVGIGQISSEVPQNLSASRPQDRQFILSSKKLLLSDSGFYLCAWSVGSGGTDTQYFGPGTRLTVL.

The chain combines TRBV7-9 with TRBJ2-7; D might be TRBD2 (5 bases). The CDR3 runs 14 residues. V was shortened by 2 bases and J by 10 bases, with 18 bases between the two germline ends. The germline V gene encodes CDR1 SEHNR and CDR2 FQNEAQ (reference sequence). The CDR3, as DNA: TGTGCCAGCAGCTTATCCGCGGTTTCGGAGGCCCAGTACTTC. It encodes CASSLSAVSEAQYF.

The V gene is TRBV6-2 or TRBV6-3, the J gene TRBJ1-2; 8 bases line up with TRBD1. The CDR3 spans 12 residues. Germline V CDR1 and CDR2: MNHEY, SVGEGT. V shed 6 bases and J 7 bases; nucleotides not matched to a gene: 4. The CDR3 is CASRGTGGGYTF. The DNA for the CDR3 is TGTGCCAGCAGGGGTACAGGGGGTGGCTACACCTTC.

The table lists this clonotype with a few counts. The chain combines TRBV20-1 with TRBJ2-7, with D possibly matching TRBD2 (5 bases). Trimming stripped 4 bases from V and 1 base from J, with 11 bases between. The V gene's germline CDR1 is DFQATT and CDR2 SNEGSKA (reference sequence). The CDR3 runs to 13 residues. The CDR3 DNA sequence: TGCAGTGCTATAGCGCCAGAATCCTACGAGCAGTACTTC. Protein product: CSAIAPESYEQYF.